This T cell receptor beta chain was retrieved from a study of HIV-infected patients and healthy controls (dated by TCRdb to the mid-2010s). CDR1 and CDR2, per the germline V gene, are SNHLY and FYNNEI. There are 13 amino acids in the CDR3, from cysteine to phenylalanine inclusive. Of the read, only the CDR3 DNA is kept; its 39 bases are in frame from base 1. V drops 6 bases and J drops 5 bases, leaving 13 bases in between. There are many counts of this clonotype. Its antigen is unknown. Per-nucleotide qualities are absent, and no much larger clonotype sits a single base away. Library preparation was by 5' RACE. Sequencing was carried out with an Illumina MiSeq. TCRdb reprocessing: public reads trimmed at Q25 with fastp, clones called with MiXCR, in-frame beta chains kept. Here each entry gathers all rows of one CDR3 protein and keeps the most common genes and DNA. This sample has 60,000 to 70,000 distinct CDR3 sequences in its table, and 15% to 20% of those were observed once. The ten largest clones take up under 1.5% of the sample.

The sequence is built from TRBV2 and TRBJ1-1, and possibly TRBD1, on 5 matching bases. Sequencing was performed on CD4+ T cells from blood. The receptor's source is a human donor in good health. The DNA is TGTGCCAGCAGCGGGGCGAGGGGAACTGAAGCTTTCTTT. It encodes CASSGARGTEAFF.